This record concerns one T cell receptor (beta chain) sequence. This sample was included in a study of blood T cell repertoires in COVID-19. Looking at the study overall: Specimens from acute and convalescent COVID-19 originated in the United States, Italy and Spain. Sample material is recorded as cDNA or gDNA derived from T cells, B-cell-depleted T cells, or PBMCs.

Under the authors' procedure: Reference gene primer amplification gave nucleated cell count estimates. Data came from immunoSEQ multiplex PCR; TCRdb stores just in-frame clones and leaves some out. The V and J calls and clone size come from that table; D and trimming were worked out from the DNA. The sample contains about 100,000 clones, about nine tenths of which appear only once. The V gene's germline CDR1 is MRHNA and CDR2 SNTAGT. CDR3 length: 15 residues. Deletions cut 9 bases from V and 6 bases from J, with 20 bases between. This receptor was taken from a man over 45 with acute or convalescent COVID-19. The chain links TRBV6-4 to TRBJ2-2; the D gene is possibly TRBD2 (5 bases). The sample consisted of peripheral blood. The CDR3 DNA follows: TGTGCCAGACTTTCTAGTCAGGAGAGGGCCGGGGAGCTGTTTTTT. Its protein is CARLSSQERAGELFF.